Below, 32 T cell receptor beta chains from the same sample are listed, as sequenced in a study of control samples from healthy donors and cancer patients. Data came from immunoSEQ multiplex PCR; TCRdb stores just in-frame clones and leaves some out. The data hold 190,000 or so clones, with roughly 91% observed a single time. The sequencing input was blood. These receptor sequences come from a man aged 18-30 years in good health.

This clone has only one observation. Here the CDR3 reads CASSVTSGGSWGGTDTQYF. DNA of the CDR3: TGTGCCAGCAGCGTGACTAGCGGGGGGTCCTGGGGTGGCACAGATACGCAGTATTTT. The J gene is TRBJ2-3, the V gene TRBV9; 13 bases match TRBD2. Germline V CDR1 and CDR2: SGDLS, YYNGEE. The CDR3 runs 19 residues. The trim removed 2 bases at V and 1 base at J, leaving 10 bases unmatched.

V is TRBV15 and J is TRBJ1-4, with a weak D call TRBD1 (6 bases). The V end was cut by 2 bases, the J end by 3 bases, with 16 bases between. The CDR3 is 17 residues long. The V gene's germline CDR1 is LNHNV and CDR2 YYDKDF (reference sequence). This CDR3 is CATSRPGAPGANEKLFF. In nucleotides, the CDR3 is TGTGCCACCAGCAGACCAGGGGCCCCAGGGGCTAATGAAAAACTGTTTTTT.

This rearrangement joins TRBV5-1 to TRBJ1-1; possibly TRBD1 for D (6 bases). The CDR3 spans 13 residues. Germline CDR1 is SGHRS and CDR2 is YFSETQ. The V gene lost 1 base and the J gene lost 5 bases, with 9 bases spanning the gap. CDR3 in amino acids: CASSLTGRTEAFF. DNA of the CDR3: TGCGCCAGCAGCTTGACAGGGCGGACTGAAGCTTTCTTT.

The chain couples TRBV12-5 to TRBJ2-3; tentatively, D is TRBD1 (6 bases). Trimming stripped 6 bases from V and 4 bases from J, with 14 bases between. Per germline, CDR1 LGHNT and CDR2 FRNRAP. This CDR3 is built from 14 residues. The chain's CDR3 is CASGRSQGSDTQYF. For the CDR3, the DNA is TGTGCTAGTGGCCGTTCCCAGGGGTCAGATACGCAGTATTTT.

The rearrangement joins TRBV7-9 to TRBJ1-1; 9 positions match TRBD1. The CDR3 length is 13 residues. V gave up 8 bases and J gave up 4 bases; unmatched junction bases: 5. Germline CDR1 reads SEHNR; CDR2 reads FQNEAQ (reference sequence). DNA of the CDR3: TGTGCCAGCCTGAGGGACAGGGCCACTGAAGCTTTCTTT. Its translation is CASLRDRATEAFF. The whole variable domain, remainder taken from reference TRBV7-9 and TRBJ1-1, is DTGVSQNPRHKITKRGQNVTFRCDPISEHNRLYWYRQTLGQGPEFLTYFQNEAQLEKSRLLSDRFSAERPKGSFSTLEIQRTEQGDSAMYLCASLRDRATEAFFGQGTRLTVV.

This clone came up once. V gene TRBV15 combines with J gene TRBJ2-7; D is tentatively TRBD1 or TRBD2 (6 bases each). V gave up 5 bases and J gave up 3 bases, with 17 bases separating them. The CDR3 runs 15 residues. In germline, CDR1 is LNHNV, CDR2 YYDKDF (reference sequence). The CDR3 DNA reads TGTGCCACCAGCGAAACGGGGGCGGGAAACTACGAGCAGTACTTC. It specifies CATSETGAGNYEQYF.

The chain uses TRBV21-1 and TRBJ2-7; the table gives TRBD1 as D, unverified against the DNA. TRBV21-1 is annotated as a pseudogene. The CDR3 is made up of 14 amino acids. The CDR3 nucleotides read TGTGCCAGTAGCCAGGACAGGGAGTCCTACGAGCGGTACTTC. Translated: CASSQDRESYERYF.

V gene TRBV23-1 combines with J gene TRBJ2-3; D gene uncertain. TRBV23-1 is reported as an ORF; its role is uncertain. The CDR3 is 15 residues long. DNA of the CDR3: TGCGACTACCCGACAAAGGGTAGAAGCACAGATACGCAGTATTTT. It codes for CDYPTKGRSTDTQYF.

This clone has only a few counts. This chain uses TRBV5-1 with TRBJ1-6, with D possibly being TRBD1 (5 bases). The V end was cut by 0 bases, the J end by 0 bases, with 16 bases between. The length of the CDR3 is 19 residues. The germline gives CDR1 SGHRS, CDR2 YFSETQ. CDR3 residues: CASSLGGDSRTSYNSPLHF. CDR3 coding DNA: TGCGCCAGCAGCTTGGGGGGAGACAGCCGAACCTCCTATAATTCACCCCTCCACTTT.

The chain combines TRBV25-1 with TRBJ2-4; D might be TRBD1 or TRBD2, each matching 7 bases. The CDR3 length is 15 residues. Trimming removed 5 bases from V and 6 bases from J, with 17 bases in between. Germline V lookup: CDR1 MGHDK, CDR2 SYGVNS. The CDR3 loop reads CASSRQGGGGNIQYF. The CDR3 DNA is TGTGCCAGCAGTCGACAGGGTGGCGGGGGAAACATTCAGTACTTC.

The chain is built from TRBV29-1 and TRBJ1-5; a possible D gene is TRBD1 (6 bases). The germline V gene encodes CDR1 SQVTM and CDR2 ANQGSEA. CDR3 length equals 13 residues. Trimming took off 4 bases at V and 3 bases at J, with 10 bases between the two ends. The DNA of the CDR3 is TGCAGCGTTGGGGGGGGCGTCAATCAGCCCCAGCATTTT. Its translation: CSVGGGVNQPQHF.

This chain uses TRBV29-1 with TRBJ2-3, with TRBD2 identical over 9 bases. Trimming removed 4 bases from V and 2 bases from J; junction bases left unmatched: 1. Germline V gene data show CDR1 as SQVTM and CDR2 as ANQGSEA. This CDR3 is built from 13 residues. CDR3 sequence reads: CSVGLAVTDTQYF. CDR3 sequence (DNA): TGCAGCGTTGGACTAGCGGTCACAGATACGCAGTATTTT.

This chain connects TRBV10-3 to TRBJ2-2; no clear D. The germline CDR1 and CDR2 sequences are ENHRY and SYGVKD. This CDR3 comprises 11 residues. V was clipped by 10 bases and J by 3 bases, with 6 bases between them. CDR3 sequence reads: CATSDTGELFF. In nucleotides, the CDR3 is TGTGCCACCTCAGACACCGGGGAGCTGTTTTTT.

The chain recombines TRBV5-1 with TRBJ2-1; D is perhaps TRBD1 (6 bases). From germline, CDR1 is SGHRS and CDR2 YFSETQ. V was trimmed by 0 bases and J by 8 bases, leaving 12 bases between them. The CDR3 totals 14 residues. In DNA form, the CDR3 reads TGCGCCAGCAGCTTGGACAGGGCTGGGGATGAGCAGTTCTTC. It is translated as CASSLDRAGDEQFF.

This clone appeared a single time. V and J are TRBV27 and TRBJ1-4, with 7 bases lining up with TRBD1. V was pared by 10 bases and J by 0 bases, with 5 bases of the junction left unmatched. The CDR3 consists of 14 residues. From germline, CDR1 is MNHEY and CDR2 SMNVEV (reference sequence). The CDR3 is CAIGGRATNEKLFF. For the CDR3, the DNA is TGTGCCATAGGGGGCAGGGCAACTAATGAAAAACTGTTTTTT.

V is TRBV25-1 and J is TRBJ2-3, with a tentative D call TRBD2 (6 bases). Between the trimmed V and J ends, which lost 3 bases and 2 bases, there was a span of 9 bases. CDR3 length equals 14 residues. Per germline, CDR1 MGHDK and CDR2 SYGVNS. The CDR3 protein is CASSEIAATDTQYF. CDR3 coding DNA: TGTGCCAGCAGTGAGATAGCGGCCACAGATACGCAGTATTTT.

The rearrangement joins TRBV2 to TRBJ1-4; tentative D call: TRBD1 (5 bases). The CDR3 sequence is 13 residues long. Germline lookup yields CDR1 SNHLY and CDR2 FYNNEI. Deletions cut 7 bases from V and 7 bases from J, with 13 bases between. The CDR3: CASIIGRGEKLFF. The CDR3 nucleotides read TGTGCCAGCATCATAGGGAGGGGTGAAAAACTGTTTTTT.

V and J are TRBV10-3 and TRBJ1-2; D ambiguous. Per the germline V gene, CDR1 is ENHRY and CDR2 is SYGVKD. The CDR3 sequence is 13 residues long. V was pared by 4 bases and J by 5 bases, with 11 bases between. CDR3 nucleotides: TGTGCCATCAGTGGGGGTTCGGGGTATGGCTACACCTTC. This codes for CAISGGSGYGYTF.

This chain links TRBV5-1 with TRBJ2-2; 9 positions agree with TRBD2. The CDR3 runs 16 residues. Germline V CDR1 and CDR2: SGHRS, YFSETQ. Unmatched junction bases numbered 10, after V lost 3 bases and J lost 7 bases. The CDR3 region is CASSSWASGENGELFF. Written as DNA, the CDR3 is TGCGCCAGCAGCTCTTGGGCTAGCGGGGAAAACGGGGAGCTGTTTTTT.

This chain links TRBV18 with TRBJ1-3, with D unresolved. CDR3 length equals 16 residues. V lost 3 bases and J 4 bases, leaving 16 bases between the germline ends. Germline V gene lookup returns CDR1 KGHSH and CDR2 LQKENI. CDR3 nucleotides: TGTGCCAGCTCACCCAGTGGGAGTCCCTCCGGAAACACCATATATTTT. This codes for CASSPSGSPSGNTIYF.

The chain joins TRBV6-4 to TRBJ1-2; possibly TRBD1 for D (5 bases). This CDR3 comprises 15 residues. The V end was cut by 4 bases, the J end by 1 base, with 13 bases between. CDR1 and CDR2 (germline): MRHNA, SNTAGT. CDR3 DNA sequence: TGTGCCAGCAGTGGCTACGCGGGGGATAACTATGGCTACACCTTC. This gives the protein CASSGYAGDNYGYTF.

Only a few counts were recorded for this clone. The V and J genes are TRBV25-1 and TRBJ2-7; D tentatively fits TRBD1 or TRBD2 (5 bases each). Trimming stripped 4 bases from V and 5 bases from J, with 18 bases between. Germline CDR1 MGHDK, CDR2 SYGVNS. The CDR3 spans 15 residues. The CDR3 loop reads CASSVMAGKEDEQYF. Written as DNA, the CDR3 is TGTGCCAGCAGTGTCATGGCAGGGAAGGAGGACGAGCAGTACTTC.

Written as DNA, the CDR3 is TGTGCCAGCACTCGGGACAGGAGTTACGAGCAGTACTTC. It specifies CASTRDRSYEQYF. The V call is TRBV6-5, the J call TRBJ2-7; 8 nucleotides agree with TRBD1. CDR1 is MNHEY, CDR2 SVGAGI, per germline. The CDR3 extends over 13 amino acids. The V and J ends lost 7 bases and 4 bases, in that order; junction bases with no gene match: 6.

The chain uses TRBV6-5 and TRBJ2-1; D is unclear. The germline V and J ends were trimmed by 0 bases and 6 bases, with 15 bases remaining between them. The CDR3 spans 16 residues. Germline-derived CDR1 and CDR2 are MNHEY and SVGAGI. For the CDR3, the DNA is TGTGCCAGCAGTTACTCGACCCTGGGGTATGGCAATGAGCAGTTCTTC. Translation: CASSYSTLGYGNEQFF.

The chain joins TRBV5-8 to TRBJ1-2; D unclear. Per the germline V gene, CDR1 is SGHTS and CDR2 is YDEGEE. Trimming shortened V by 7 bases and J by 4 bases, and 11 bases separated the two germline ends. The CDR3 spans 12 residues. CDR3 loop: CASPAGVYGYTF. In DNA, the CDR3 is TGTGCCAGCCCAGCCGGAGTCTATGGCTACACCTTC.

V gene TRBV24-1 combines with J gene TRBJ2-5, with D possibly TRBD1 on 6 matching bases. CDR1 and CDR2 from the germline V gene are KGHDR and SFDVKD. The germline V and J ends were trimmed by 1 base and 5 bases, with 13 bases remaining between them. This CDR3 contains 15 residues. As DNA, the CDR3 is TGTGCCACCAGTGATTTAACAGGGACGGGGGAGACCCAGTACTTC. It encodes CATSDLTGTGETQYF.

The rearrangement links TRBV30 to TRBJ1-1; 9 nucleotides line up with TRBD1. J gave up 6 bases and V 0 bases, and 8 bases lay outside the gene matches. The CDR3 is made up of 15 amino acids. Germline V CDR1 and CDR2: GTSNPN, SVGIG (reference sequence). CDR3 nucleotide sequence: TGTGCCTGGAGTGTAGTTTGGGGACAGGGCTCTGAAGCTTTCTTT. Its protein is CAWSVVWGQGSEAFF. Supplemented by reference TRBV30 and TRBJ1-1, the full variable domain reads SQTIHQWPATLVQPVGSPLSLECTVEGTSNPNLYWYRQAAGRGLQLLFYSVGIGQISSEVPQNLSASRPQDRQFILSSKKLLLSDSGFYLCAWSVVWGQGSEAFFGQGTRLTVV.

The chain combines TRBV3-1 (or the pseudogene TRBV3-2) with TRBJ2-1; 9 positions agree with TRBD2. The CDR3 totals 15 residues. With V trimmed by 7 bases and J by 7 bases, 11 bases remained unmatched. CDR1 is LGHDT and CDR2 is YNNKEL in the germline V gene (reference sequence). The CDR3 DNA sequence: TGTGCCAGCACAAACGGCGGGGGGGCCGGGAATGAGCAGTTCTTC. Protein product: CASTNGGGAGNEQFF.

J is TRBJ2-2 and V is TRBV9; D gene uncertain. In germline, CDR1 is SGDLS, CDR2 YYNGEE. This CDR3 is 8 amino acids long. Trimming took 2 bases from V and 13 from J, leaving 0 bases between them. The CDR3 loop reads CASSVLFF. As DNA, the CDR3 is TGTGCCAGCAGCGTGCTGTTTTTT.

The V call is TRBV30, the J call TRBJ1-6; D gene uncertain. Trimming pared 1 base from V and 6 bases from J, leaving 7 bases between. The germline V gene has CDR1 GTSNPN and CDR2 SVGIG (reference sequence). The CDR3 has 13 amino acids. Written as DNA, the CDR3 is TGTGCCTGGAGTGGGCAGGCTAATTCACCCCTCCACTTT. The encoded protein is CAWSGQANSPLHF.

This rearrangement joins TRBV5-1 to TRBJ1-6; D gene uncertain. This CDR3 contains 16 residues. Germline-derived CDR1 and CDR2 are SGHRS and YFSETQ. V shed 0 bases and J shed 0 bases, with 7 bases lying between them. CDR3 sequence (DNA): TGCGCCAGCAGCTTGGCCGGGAGCTCCTATAATTCACCCCTCCACTTT. Protein: CASSLAGSSYNSPLHF.

The chain recombines TRBV5-5 with TRBJ1-5; TRBD1 matches at 7 bases. This CDR3 has 14 residues. The junction had 4 bases not matched to a gene; V was cut back by 4 bases and J by 3 bases. Germline V CDR1 and CDR2: SGHKS, YYEKEE (reference sequence). The CDR3 nucleotides read TGTGCCAGCAGCCAGCAGGGGGACAATCAGCCCCAGCATTTT. Residues: CASSQQGDNQPQHF.